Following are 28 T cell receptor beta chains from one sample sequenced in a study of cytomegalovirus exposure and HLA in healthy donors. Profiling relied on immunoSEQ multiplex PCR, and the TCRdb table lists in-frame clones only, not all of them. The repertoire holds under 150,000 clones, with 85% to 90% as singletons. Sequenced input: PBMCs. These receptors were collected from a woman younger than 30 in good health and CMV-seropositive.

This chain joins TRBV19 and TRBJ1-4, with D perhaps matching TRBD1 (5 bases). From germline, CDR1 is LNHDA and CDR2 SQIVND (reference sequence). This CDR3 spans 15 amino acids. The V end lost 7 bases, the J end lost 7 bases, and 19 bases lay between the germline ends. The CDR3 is CASNRIAGHGEKLFF. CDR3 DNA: TGTGCCAGTAACCGTATCGCAGGGCATGGTGAAAAACTGTTTTTT.

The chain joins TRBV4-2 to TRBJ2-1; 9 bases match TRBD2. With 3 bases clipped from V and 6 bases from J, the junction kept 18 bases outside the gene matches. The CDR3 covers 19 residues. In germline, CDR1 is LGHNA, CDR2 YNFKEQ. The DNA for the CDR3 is TGTGCCAGCAGCCATTTCCTTAGCGGGGGACCTCCGCTGGGCAATGAGCAGTTCTTC. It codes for CASSHFLSGGPPLGNEQFF.

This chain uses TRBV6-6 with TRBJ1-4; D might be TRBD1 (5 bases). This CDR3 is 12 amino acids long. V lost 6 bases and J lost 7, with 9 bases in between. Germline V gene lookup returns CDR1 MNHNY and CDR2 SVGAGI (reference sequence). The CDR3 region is CASRPGGEKLFF. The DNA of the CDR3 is TGTGCCAGCAGACCCGGGGGTGAAAAACTGTTTTTT.

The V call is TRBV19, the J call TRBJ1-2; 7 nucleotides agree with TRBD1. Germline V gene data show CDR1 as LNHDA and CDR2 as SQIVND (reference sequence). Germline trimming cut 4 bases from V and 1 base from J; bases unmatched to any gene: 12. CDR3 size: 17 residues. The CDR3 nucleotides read TGTGCCAGTAGTACCGGGACAGCTCAGGGGGTTAACTATGGCTACACCTTC. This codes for CASSTGTAQGVNYGYTF.

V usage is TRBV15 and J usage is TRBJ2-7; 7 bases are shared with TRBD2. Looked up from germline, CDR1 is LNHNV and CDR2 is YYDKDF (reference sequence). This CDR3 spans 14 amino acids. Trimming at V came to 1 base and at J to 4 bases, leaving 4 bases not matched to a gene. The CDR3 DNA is TGTGCCACCAGCAGAGGGGCTAGCGGTTACGAGCAGTACTTC. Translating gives CATSRGASGYEQYF.

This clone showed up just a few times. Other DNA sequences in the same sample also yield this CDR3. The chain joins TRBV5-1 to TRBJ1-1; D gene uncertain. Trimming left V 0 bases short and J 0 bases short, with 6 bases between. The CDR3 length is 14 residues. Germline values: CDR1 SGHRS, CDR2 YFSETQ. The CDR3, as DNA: TGCGCCAGCAGCTTGGGGCAGATGAACACTGAAGCTTTCTTT. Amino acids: CASSLGQMNTEAFF.

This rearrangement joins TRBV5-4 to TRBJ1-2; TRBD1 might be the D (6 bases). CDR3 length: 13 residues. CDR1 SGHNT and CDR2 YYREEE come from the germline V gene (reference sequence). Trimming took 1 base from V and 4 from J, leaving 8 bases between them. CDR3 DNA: TGTGCCAGCAGCTTGACAGGGAGCTATGGCTACACCTTC. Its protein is CASSLTGSYGYTF. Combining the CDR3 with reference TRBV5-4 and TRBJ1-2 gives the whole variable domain ETGVTQSPTHLIKTRGQQVTLRCSSQSGHNTVSWYQQALGQGPQFIFQYYREEENGRGNFPPRFSGLQFPNYSSELNVNALELDDSALYLCASSLTGSYGYTFGSGTRLTVV.

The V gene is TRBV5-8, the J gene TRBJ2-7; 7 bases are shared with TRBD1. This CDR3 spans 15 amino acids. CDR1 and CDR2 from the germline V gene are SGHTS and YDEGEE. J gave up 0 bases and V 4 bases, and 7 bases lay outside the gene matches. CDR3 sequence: CASSLDGTDSYEQYF. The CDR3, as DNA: TGTGCCAGCAGCCTGGACGGGACAGACTCCTACGAGCAGTACTTC. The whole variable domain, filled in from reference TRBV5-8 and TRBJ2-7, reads EAGVTQSPTHLIKTRGQQATLRCSPISGHTSVYWYQQALGLGLQFLLWYDEGEERNRGNFPPRFSGRQFPNYSSELNVNALELEDSALYLCASSLDGTDSYEQYFGPGTRLTVT.

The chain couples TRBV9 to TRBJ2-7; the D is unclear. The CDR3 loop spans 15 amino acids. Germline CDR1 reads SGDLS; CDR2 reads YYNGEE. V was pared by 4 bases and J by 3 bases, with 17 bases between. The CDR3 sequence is CASSRSVALDYEQYF. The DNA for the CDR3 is TGTGCCAGCAGCCGAAGCGTAGCACTCGACTACGAGCAGTACTTC.

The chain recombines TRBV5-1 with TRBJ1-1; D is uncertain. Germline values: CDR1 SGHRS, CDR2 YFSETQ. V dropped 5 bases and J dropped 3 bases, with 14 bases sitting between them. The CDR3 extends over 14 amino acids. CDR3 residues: CASSRRLKDTEAFF. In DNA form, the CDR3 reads TGCGCCAGCAGTCGGCGGCTGAAAGACACTGAAGCTTTCTTT.

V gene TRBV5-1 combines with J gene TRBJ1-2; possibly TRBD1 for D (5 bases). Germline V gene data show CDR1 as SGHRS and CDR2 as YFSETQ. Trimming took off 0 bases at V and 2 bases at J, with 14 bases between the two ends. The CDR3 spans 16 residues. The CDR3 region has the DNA TGCGCCAGCAGCTTGGATTCACTGACAGCGAACTATGGCTACACCTTC. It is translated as CASSLDSLTANYGYTF.

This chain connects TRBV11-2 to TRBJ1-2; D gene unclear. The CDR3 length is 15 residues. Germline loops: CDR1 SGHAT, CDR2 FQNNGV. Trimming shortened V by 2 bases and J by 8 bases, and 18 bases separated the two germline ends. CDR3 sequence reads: CASSLPWSPKWGYTF. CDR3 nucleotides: TGTGCCAGCAGCTTACCGTGGAGCCCCAAGTGGGGCTACACCTTC.

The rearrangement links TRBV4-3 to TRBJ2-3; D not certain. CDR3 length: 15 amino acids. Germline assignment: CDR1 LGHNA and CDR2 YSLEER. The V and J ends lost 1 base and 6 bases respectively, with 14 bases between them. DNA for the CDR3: TGCGCCAGCAGCCAAGTTGGGCAGGTATGGGATACGCAGTATTTT. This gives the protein CASSQVGQVWDTQYF.

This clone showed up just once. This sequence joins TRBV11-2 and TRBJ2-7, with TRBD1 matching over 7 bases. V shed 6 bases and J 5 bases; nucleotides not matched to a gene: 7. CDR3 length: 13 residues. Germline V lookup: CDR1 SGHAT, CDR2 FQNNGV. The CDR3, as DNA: TGTGCCAGCAGGCAGGGACAGATCAACGAGCAGTACTTC. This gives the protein CASRQGQINEQYF.

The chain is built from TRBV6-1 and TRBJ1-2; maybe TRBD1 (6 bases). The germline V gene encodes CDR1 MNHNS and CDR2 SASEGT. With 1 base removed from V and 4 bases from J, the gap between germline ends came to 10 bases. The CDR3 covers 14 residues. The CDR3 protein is CASSEDGQIYGYTF. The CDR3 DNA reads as TGTGCCAGCAGTGAAGACGGACAGATCTATGGCTACACCTTC.

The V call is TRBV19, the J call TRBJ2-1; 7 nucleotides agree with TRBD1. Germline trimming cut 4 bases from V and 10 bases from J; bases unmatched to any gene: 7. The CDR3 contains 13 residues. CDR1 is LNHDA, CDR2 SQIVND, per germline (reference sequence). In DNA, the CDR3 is TGTGCCAGTAGTAAAGATAGGGGGCTCGAGCAGTTCTTC. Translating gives CASSKDRGLEQFF. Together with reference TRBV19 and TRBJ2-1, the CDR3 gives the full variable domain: DGGITQSPKYLFRKEGQNVTLSCEQNLNHDAMYWYRQDPGQGLRLIYYSQIVNDFQKGDIAEGYSVSREKKESFPLTVTSAQKNPTAFYLCASSKDRGLEQFFGPGTRLTVL.

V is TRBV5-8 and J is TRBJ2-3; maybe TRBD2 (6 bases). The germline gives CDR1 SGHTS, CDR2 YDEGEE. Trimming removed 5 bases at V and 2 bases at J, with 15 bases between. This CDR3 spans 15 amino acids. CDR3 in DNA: TGTGCCAGCAGTCACCTCGGGAGCTACACAGATACGCAGTATTTT. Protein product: CASSHLGSYTDTQYF.

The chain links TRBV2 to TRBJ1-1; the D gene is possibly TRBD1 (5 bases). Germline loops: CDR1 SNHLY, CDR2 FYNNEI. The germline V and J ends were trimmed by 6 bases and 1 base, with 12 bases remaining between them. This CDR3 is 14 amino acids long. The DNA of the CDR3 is TGTGCCAGCAGCCCTAGGGGAGGGAACACTGAAGCTTTCTTT. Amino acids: CASSPRGGNTEAFF.

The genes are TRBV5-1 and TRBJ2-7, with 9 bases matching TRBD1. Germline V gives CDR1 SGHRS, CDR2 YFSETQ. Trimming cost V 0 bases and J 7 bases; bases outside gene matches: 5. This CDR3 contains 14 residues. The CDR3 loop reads CASSLVQGAGEQYF. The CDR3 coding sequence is TGCGCCAGCAGCTTGGTACAGGGGGCGGGGGAGCAGTACTTC.

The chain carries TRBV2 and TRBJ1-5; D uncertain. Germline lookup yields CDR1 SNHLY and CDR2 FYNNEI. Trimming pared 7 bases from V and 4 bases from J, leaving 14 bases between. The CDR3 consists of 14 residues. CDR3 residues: CASTSGRINQPQHF. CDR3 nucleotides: TGTGCCAGCACGTCAGGTCGGATTAATCAGCCCCAGCATTTT. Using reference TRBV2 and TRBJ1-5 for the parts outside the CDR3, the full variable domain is EPEVTQTPSHQVTQMGQEVILRCVPISNHLYFYWYRQILGQKVEFLVSFYNNEISEKSEIFDDQFSVERPDGSNFTLKIRSTKLEDSAMYFCASTSGRINQPQHFGDGTRLSIL.

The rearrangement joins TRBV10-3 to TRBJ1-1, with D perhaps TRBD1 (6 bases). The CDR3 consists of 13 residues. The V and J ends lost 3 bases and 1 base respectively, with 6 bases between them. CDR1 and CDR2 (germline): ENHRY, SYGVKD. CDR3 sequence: CAISDRGNTEAFF. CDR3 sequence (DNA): TGTGCCATCAGTGACAGGGGGAACACTGAAGCTTTCTTT.

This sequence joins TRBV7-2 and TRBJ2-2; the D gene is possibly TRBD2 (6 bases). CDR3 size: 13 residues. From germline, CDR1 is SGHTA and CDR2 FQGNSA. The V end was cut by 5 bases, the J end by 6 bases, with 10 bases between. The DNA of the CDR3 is TGTGCCAGCAGCCCCCGCGGGGCCGGGGAGCTGTTTTTT. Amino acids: CASSPRGAGELFF.

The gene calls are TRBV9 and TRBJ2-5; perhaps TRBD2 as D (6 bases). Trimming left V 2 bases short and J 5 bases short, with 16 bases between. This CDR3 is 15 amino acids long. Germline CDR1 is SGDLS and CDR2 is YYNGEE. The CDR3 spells CASSVAGQGGETQYF. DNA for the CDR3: TGTGCCAGCAGCGTGGCGGGGCAGGGCGGTGAGACCCAGTACTTC.

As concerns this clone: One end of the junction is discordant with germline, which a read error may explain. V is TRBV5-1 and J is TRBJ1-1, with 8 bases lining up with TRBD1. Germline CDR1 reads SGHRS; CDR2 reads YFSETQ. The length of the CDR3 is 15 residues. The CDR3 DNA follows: TGCGCCAGCAGCTTGGGGACAGGGACGAACCCTGAAGCTTTCTTT. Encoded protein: CASSLGTGTNPEAFF.

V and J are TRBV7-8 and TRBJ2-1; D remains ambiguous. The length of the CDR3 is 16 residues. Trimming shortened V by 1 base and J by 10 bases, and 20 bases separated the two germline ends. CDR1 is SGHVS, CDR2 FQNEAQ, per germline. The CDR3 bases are TGTGCCAGCAGCTTAGAAAGCATCTTACCCGTAGAGGAGCAGTTCTTC. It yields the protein CASSLESILPVEEQFF.

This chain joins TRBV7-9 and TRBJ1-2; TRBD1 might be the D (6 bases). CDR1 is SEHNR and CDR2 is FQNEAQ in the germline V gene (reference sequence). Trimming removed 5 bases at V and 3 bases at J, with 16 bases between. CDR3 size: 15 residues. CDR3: CASSTTGLRDYGYTF. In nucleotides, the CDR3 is TGTGCCAGCAGCACTACAGGGTTAAGGGACTATGGCTACACCTTC.

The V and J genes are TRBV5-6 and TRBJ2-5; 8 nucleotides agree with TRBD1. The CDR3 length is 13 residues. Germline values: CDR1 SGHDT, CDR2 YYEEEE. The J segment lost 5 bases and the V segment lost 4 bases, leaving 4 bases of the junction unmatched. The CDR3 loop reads CASSGNRGETQYF. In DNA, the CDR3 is TGTGCCAGCAGCGGGAACAGGGGGGAGACCCAGTACTTC.

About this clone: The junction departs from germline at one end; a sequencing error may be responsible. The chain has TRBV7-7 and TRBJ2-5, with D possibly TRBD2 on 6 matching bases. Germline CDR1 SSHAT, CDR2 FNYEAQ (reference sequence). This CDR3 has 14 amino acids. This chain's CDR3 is CASSFAGSGETQYF. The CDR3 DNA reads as TGTGCTAGCAGCTTTGCGGGGTCCGGGGAGACCCAGTACTTC.